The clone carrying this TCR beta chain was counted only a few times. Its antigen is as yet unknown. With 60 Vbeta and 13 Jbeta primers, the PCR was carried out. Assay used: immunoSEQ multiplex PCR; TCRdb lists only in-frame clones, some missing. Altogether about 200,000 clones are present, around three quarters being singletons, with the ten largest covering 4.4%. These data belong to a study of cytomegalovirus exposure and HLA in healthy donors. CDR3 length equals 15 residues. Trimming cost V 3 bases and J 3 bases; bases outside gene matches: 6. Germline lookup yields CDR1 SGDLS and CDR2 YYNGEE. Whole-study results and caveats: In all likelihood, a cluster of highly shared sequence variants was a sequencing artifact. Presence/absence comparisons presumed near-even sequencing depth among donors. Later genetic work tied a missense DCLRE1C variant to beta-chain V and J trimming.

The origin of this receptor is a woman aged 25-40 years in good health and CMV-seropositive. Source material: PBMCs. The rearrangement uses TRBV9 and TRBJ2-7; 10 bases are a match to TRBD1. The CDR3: CASSAQGTGVYEQYF. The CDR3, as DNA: TGTGCCAGCAGCGCTCAAGGGACAGGGGTCTACGAGCAGTACTTC.